This T cell receptor (beta chain) is drawn from a study of long-term antiretroviral therapy in people with HIV. Study-wide results and caveats: At every time point, clones expanded before ART dominated the repertoire. Controls exceeded HIV repertoires in CDR3 length range. Therapy changes, viral resistance and ART adherence were not documented in the available data.

Running of the v3.0 immunoSEQ assay took place at survey level. Profiling relied on immunoSEQ multiplex PCR, and the TCRdb table lists in-frame clones only, not all of them. The sample includes 30,000 or so clones, roughly 92% of them seen just once. Every sample had roughly 1-11 million cryopreserved PBMC in it before DNA extraction. The CDR3 covers 16 residues. The germline V gene encodes CDR1 MGHRA and CDR2 YSYEKL. The V and J ends lost 2 bases and 8 bases, in that order; junction bases with no gene match: 12. Concerning this clone itself: Its antigen is still unknown.

The source of this sequence is a woman aged 40 to 49 with HIV. Sequencing was performed on unsorted PBMCs, taken around 6.5 years after starting antiretroviral therapy. V and J are TRBV4-1 and TRBJ2-1; TRBD2 matches 7 bases. CDR3 region: CASSQTVTAGLHEQFF. In nucleotides, the CDR3 is TGCGCCAGCAGCCAAACCGTAACAGCGGGGTTGCATGAGCAGTTCTTC.